This T cell receptor beta chain emerged from a study of T cells after yellow fever vaccination. Whole-study results and caveats: The study re-detected most primary-vaccination clones after the booster (96% CD4, roughly 90% CD8). Among all clonotypes, a small share was observed in both CD4 and CD8 compartments. Though weaker, the secondary response peaked faster, on day 5 versus 15.

Concerning this clonotype: The target antigen is unknown.

TCRdb called the 5' RACE reads again in MiXCR, with one record for every CDR3 protein. The sample gives under 350,000 distinct CDR3 sequences, about 4% of which show up once; just under 25% is in the top ten. This CDR3 has 16 amino acids. Germline V gene data show CDR1 as SEHNR and CDR2 as FQNEAQ (reference sequence). J was trimmed by 4 bases and V by 7 bases; bases with no gene match: 10. The gene calls are TRBV7-9 and TRBJ1-2; 12 nucleotides line up with TRBD1. The receptor comes from a man in his late teens or twenties who received the YFV17D yellow fever vaccine. Sequences were derived from PBMCs, sampled 5 days after the yellow fever booster vaccination. CDR3: CASTDTGQGAIYGYTF. CDR3 DNA: TGTGCCAGCACCGATACGGGACAGGGGGCCATCTATGGCTACACCTTC.